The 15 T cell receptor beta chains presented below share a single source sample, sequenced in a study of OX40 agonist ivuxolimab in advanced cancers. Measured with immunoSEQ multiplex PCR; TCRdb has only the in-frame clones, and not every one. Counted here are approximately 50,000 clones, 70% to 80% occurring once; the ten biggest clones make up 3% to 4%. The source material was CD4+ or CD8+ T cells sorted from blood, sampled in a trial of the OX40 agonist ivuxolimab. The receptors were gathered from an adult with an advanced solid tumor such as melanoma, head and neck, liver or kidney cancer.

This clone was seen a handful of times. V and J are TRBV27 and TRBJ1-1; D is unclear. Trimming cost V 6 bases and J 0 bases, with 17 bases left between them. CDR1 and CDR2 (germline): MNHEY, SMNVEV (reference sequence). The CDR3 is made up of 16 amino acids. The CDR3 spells CASRTFYTDMNTEAFF. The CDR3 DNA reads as TGTGCCAGCAGAACCTTTTACACAGACATGAACACTGAAGCTTTCTTT.

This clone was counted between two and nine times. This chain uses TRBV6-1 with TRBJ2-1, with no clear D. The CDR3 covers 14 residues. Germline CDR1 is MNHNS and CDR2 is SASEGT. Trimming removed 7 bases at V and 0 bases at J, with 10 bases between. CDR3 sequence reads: CASTGLSSYNEQFF. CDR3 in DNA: TGTGCCAGCACGGGTTTAAGCTCCTACAATGAGCAGTTCTTC.

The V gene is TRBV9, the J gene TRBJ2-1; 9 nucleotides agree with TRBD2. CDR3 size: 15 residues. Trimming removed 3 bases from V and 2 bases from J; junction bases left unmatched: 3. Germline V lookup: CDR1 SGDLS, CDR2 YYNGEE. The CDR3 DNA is TGTGCCAGCAGCGGAATAGCGGGAGCCTACAATGAGCAGTTCTTC. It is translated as CASSGIAGAYNEQFF.

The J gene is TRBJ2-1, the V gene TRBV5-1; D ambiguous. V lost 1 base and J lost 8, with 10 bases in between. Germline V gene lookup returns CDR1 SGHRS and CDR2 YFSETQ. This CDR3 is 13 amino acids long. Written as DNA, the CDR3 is TGCGCCAGCAGCTTGACTGCCGTCGATGAGCAGTTCTTC. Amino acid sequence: CASSLTAVDEQFF. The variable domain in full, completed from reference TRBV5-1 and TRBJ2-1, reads KAGVTQTPRYLIKTRGQQVTLSCSPISGHRSVSWYQQTPGQGLQFLFEYFSETQRNKGNFPGRFSGRQFSNSRSEMNVSTLELGDSALYLCASSLTAVDEQFFGPGTRLTVL.

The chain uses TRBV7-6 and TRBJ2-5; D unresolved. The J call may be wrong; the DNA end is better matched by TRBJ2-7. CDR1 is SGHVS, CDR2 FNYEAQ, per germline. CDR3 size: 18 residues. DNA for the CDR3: TGTGCCAGCAGCTTAAGTGCGGCCCCCAAGAGTCCCCTCTACGAGCAGTACTTC. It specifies CASSLSAAPKSPLYEQYF.

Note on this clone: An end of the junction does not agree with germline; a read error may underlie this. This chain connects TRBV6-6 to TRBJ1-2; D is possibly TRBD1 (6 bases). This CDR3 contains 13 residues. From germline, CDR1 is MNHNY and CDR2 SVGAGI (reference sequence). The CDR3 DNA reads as TGTGCCAGCAGTTACTCGGGCAACAGGGATTCAAACTTC. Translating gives CASSYSGNRDSNF.

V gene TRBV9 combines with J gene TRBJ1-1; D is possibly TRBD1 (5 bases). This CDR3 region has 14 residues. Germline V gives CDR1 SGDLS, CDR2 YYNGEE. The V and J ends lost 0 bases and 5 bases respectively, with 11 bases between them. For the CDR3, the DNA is TGTGCCAGCAGCGTAGGGGGGGTTCGAACTGAAGCTTTCTTT. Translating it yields CASSVGGVRTEAFF.

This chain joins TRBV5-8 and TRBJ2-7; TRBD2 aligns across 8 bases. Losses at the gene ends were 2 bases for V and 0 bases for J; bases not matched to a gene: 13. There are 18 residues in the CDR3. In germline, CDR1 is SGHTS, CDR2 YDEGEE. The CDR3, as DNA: TGTGCCAGCAGCTTCCCTGGGAGCCCTAGCGGGCGCTCCTACGAGCAGTACTTC. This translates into CASSFPGSPSGRSYEQYF. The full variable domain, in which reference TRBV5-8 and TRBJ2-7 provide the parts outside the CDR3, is EAGVTQSPTHLIKTRGQQATLRCSPISGHTSVYWYQQALGLGLQFLLWYDEGEERNRGNFPPRFSGRQFPNYSSELNVNALELEDSALYLCASSFPGSPSGRSYEQYFGPGTRLTVT.

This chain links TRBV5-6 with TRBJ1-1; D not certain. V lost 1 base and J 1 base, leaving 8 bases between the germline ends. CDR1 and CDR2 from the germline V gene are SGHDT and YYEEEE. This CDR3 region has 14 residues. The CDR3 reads CASSLRRRNTEAFF. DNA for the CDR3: TGTGCCAGCAGCTTGAGGAGGAGGAACACTGAAGCTTTCTTT.

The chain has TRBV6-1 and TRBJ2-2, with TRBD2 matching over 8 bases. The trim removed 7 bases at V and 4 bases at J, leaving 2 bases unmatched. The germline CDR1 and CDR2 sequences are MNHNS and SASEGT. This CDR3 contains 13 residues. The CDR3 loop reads CASNRGGTGELFF. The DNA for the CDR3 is TGTGCCAGCAACCGGGGGGGCACCGGGGAGCTGTTTTTT.

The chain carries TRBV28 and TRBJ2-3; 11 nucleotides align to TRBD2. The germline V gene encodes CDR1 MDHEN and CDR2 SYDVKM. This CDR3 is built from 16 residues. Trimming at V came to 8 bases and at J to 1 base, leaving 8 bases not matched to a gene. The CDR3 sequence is CASLPLAGGRTDTQYF. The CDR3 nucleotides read TGTGCCAGCCTTCCTCTAGCGGGAGGCCGCACAGATACGCAGTATTTT.

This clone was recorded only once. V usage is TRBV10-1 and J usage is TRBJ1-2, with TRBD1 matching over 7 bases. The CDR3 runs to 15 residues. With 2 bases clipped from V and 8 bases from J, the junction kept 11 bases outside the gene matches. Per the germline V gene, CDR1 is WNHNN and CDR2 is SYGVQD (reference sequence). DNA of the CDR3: TGCGCCAGCAGTGAGAAACCGACAGGGCTGGAGGGCTACACCTTC. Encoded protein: CASSEKPTGLEGYTF.

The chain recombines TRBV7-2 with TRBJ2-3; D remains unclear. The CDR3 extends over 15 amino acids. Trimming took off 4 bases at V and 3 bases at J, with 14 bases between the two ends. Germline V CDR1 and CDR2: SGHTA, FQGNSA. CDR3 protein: CASSSSLLETDTQYF. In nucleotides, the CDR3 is TGTGCCAGCAGCTCATCCCTGTTAGAGACAGATACGCAGTATTTT.

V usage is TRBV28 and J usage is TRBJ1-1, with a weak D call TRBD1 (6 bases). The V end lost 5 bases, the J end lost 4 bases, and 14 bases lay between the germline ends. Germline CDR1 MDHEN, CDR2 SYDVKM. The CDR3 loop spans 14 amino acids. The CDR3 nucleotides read TGTGCCAGCAGTCAAGAGGGGGGTGTCACTGAAGCTTTCTTT. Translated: CASSQEGGVTEAFF. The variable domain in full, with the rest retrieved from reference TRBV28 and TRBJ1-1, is DVKVTQSSRYLVKRTGEKVFLECVQDMDHENMFWYRQDPGLGLRLIYFSYDVKMKEKGDIPEGYSVSREKKERFSLILESASTNQTSMYLCASSQEGGVTEAFFGQGTRLTVV.

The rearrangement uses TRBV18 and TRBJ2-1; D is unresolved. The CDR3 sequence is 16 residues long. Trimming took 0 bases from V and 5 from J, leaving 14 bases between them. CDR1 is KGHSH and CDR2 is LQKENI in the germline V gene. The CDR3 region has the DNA TGTGCCAGCTCACCACCGGGCCTGGGTGAGGACAATGAGCAGTTCTTC. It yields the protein CASSPPGLGEDNEQFF.